Listed here are 17 T cell receptor beta chains from one sample, sequenced in a study of immune evolution from preneoplasia to lung adenocarcinoma. Generated by immunoSEQ multiplex PCR, the TCRdb table keeps only in-frame clones and is missing some. The sample holds around 10,000 clones, more than 70% seen once. Sequencing was carried out using FFPE minimally invasive lung adenocarcinoma tissue. All receptors derive from a person aged 70 to 85 with lung adenocarcinoma. Some clones in this sample may be carry-over from other donors' samples.

The V call is TRBV7-9, the J call TRBJ2-1, with D possibly being TRBD1 (7 bases). CDR1 and CDR2 (germline): SEHNR, FQNEAQ (reference sequence). V was shortened by 2 bases and J by 2 bases, with 13 bases between the two germline ends. CDR3 length: 16 residues. DNA of the CDR3: TGTGCCAGCAGCTTATGGCAGGGGGGAACCTACAATGAGCAGTTCTTC. As protein: CASSLWQGGTYNEQFF.

The chain uses TRBV27 and TRBJ2-3; 10 bases align to TRBD2. J gave up 3 bases and V 4 bases, and 7 bases lay outside the gene matches. CDR1 and CDR2 from the germline V gene are MNHEY and SMNVEV (reference sequence). The CDR3 is made up of 16 amino acids. This CDR3 reads CASSSLLAGRTDTQYF. The CDR3 region has the DNA TGTGCCAGCAGTTCTTTACTAGCGGGAAGAACAGATACGCAGTATTTT.

The chain uses TRBV6-1 and TRBJ1-1; a possible D gene is TRBD1 (6 bases). CDR3 length: 13 amino acids. Germline values: CDR1 MNHNS, CDR2 SASEGT. The V gene lost 8 bases and the J gene lost 1 base, with 11 bases spanning the gap. The CDR3 protein is CASLGGQNTEAFF. The CDR3 DNA reads as TGTGCCAGCTTAGGGGGACAGAACACTGAAGCTTTCTTT.

This clone was observed a few times. CDR3 loop: CASSPRPIGMRSYNEQFF. The CDR3 DNA sequence: TGTGCCAGCTCACCAAGGCCGATCGGGATGCGCTCCTACAATGAGCAGTTCTTC. The chain uses TRBV18 and TRBJ2-1, with D possibly TRBD2 on 5 matching bases. Trimming took off 2 bases at V and 0 bases at J, with 17 bases between the two ends. CDR1 and CDR2 from the germline V gene are KGHSH and LQKENI. The CDR3 spans 18 residues.

The gene calls are TRBV27 and TRBJ2-1, with 13 bases aligning to TRBD2. CDR3 length equals 15 residues. The V gene's germline CDR1 is MNHEY and CDR2 SMNVEV (reference sequence). Trimming removed 6 bases from V and 7 bases from J; junction bases left unmatched: 6. CDR3 nucleotides: TGTGCCAGCAGCCAACTAGCGGGAGGGGATAATGAGCAGTTCTTC. Amino acid sequence: CASSQLAGGDNEQFF.

This sequence joins TRBV5-4 and TRBJ2-5, with D perhaps TRBD1 (5 bases). The CDR3 runs 13 residues. Germline V lookup: CDR1 SGHNT, CDR2 YYREEE (reference sequence). V was trimmed by 1 base and J by 1 base, leaving 5 bases between them. CDR3 region: CASSLRGQETQYF. Written as DNA, the CDR3 is TGTGCCAGCAGCTTGAGGGGCCAAGAGACCCAGTACTTC.

J is TRBJ2-5 and V is TRBV5-4; D is uncertain. The CDR3 sequence is 12 residues long. The V gene lost 0 bases and the J gene lost 5 bases, with 5 bases spanning the gap. Looked up from germline, CDR1 is SGHNT and CDR2 is YYREEE (reference sequence). In DNA form, the CDR3 reads TGTGCCAGCAGCTTGGAGACTGAGACCCAGTACTTC. As protein: CASSLETETQYF. Full variable domain (missing parts from reference TRBV5-4 and TRBJ2-5): ETGVTQSPTHLIKTRGQQVTLRCSSQSGHNTVSWYQQALGQGPQFIFQYYREEENGRGNFPPRFSGLQFPNYSSELNVNALELDDSALYLCASSLETETQYFGPGTRLLVL.

The V and J genes are TRBV6-1 and TRBJ2-7; 11 nucleotides line up with TRBD2. The germline CDR1 and CDR2 sequences are MNHNS and SASEGT. Trimming took 7 bases from V and 7 from J; bases not matched to a gene: 6. This CDR3 has 13 residues. The CDR3, as DNA: TGTGCCAGCACTTTAGCGGGAGGGCAGGAGCAGTACTTC. Protein product: CASTLAGGQEQYF.

The CDR3 loop is CAITPGEQFF. The CDR3 coding sequence is TGTGCCATCACCCCGGGTGAGCAGTTCTTC. The genes are TRBV10-3 and TRBJ2-1; D unclear. The germline gives CDR1 ENHRY, CDR2 SYGVKD. V dropped 7 bases and J dropped 9 bases, with 7 bases sitting between them. CDR3 length: 10 residues.

The rearrangement uses TRBV19 and TRBJ2-3, with 9 nucleotides matching TRBD1. Trimming took 5 bases from V and 8 from J; bases not matched to a gene: 11. The CDR3 loop spans 15 amino acids. Per germline, CDR1 LNHDA and CDR2 SQIVND (reference sequence). The CDR3 DNA is TGTGCCAGTAGTTACAAAGGACAGGGGTGGGGTACGCAGTATTTT. It specifies CASSYKGQGWGTQYF.

CDR3 loop: CAWSVRGYEQYF. In DNA, the CDR3 is TGTGCCTGGAGTGTAAGGGGATACGAGCAGTACTTC. This rearrangement joins TRBV30 to TRBJ2-7; D perhaps matches TRBD1 (5 bases). CDR1 is GTSNPN, CDR2 SVGIG, per germline (reference sequence). The length of the CDR3 is 12 residues. V lost 0 bases and J lost 4, with 7 bases in between.

The rearrangement joins TRBV30 to TRBJ2-3, with 9 bases matching TRBD2. This CDR3 has 15 amino acids. Germline V gives CDR1 GTSNPN, CDR2 SVGIG (reference sequence). The V and J ends lost 3 bases and 1 base, in that order; junction bases with no gene match: 5. The chain's CDR3 is CAWRGGGAGTDTQYF. CDR3 in DNA: TGTGCCTGGAGGGGCGGGGGGGCCGGCACAGATACGCAGTATTTT. Using reference TRBV30 and TRBJ2-3 for the parts outside the CDR3, the full variable domain is SQTIHQWPATLVQPVGSPLSLECTVEGTSNPNLYWYRQAAGRGLQLLFYSVGIGQISSEVPQNLSASRPQDRQFILSSKKLLLSDSGFYLCAWRGGGAGTDTQYFGPGTRLTVL.

The CDR3 DNA is TGCGCCAGCAGCTTCCGTTTTAATAACTATGGCTACACCTTC. Amino acids: CASSFRFNNYGYTF. The chain couples TRBV5-1 to TRBJ1-2; D unclear. The CDR3 consists of 14 residues. Trimming removed 2 bases at V and 1 base at J, with 9 bases between. Germline V gives CDR1 SGHRS, CDR2 YFSETQ.

The chain has TRBV27 and TRBJ1-1, with D unclear. The germline V gene encodes CDR1 MNHEY and CDR2 SMNVEV (reference sequence). CDR3 length equals 13 residues. Trimming cost V 0 bases and J 8 bases, with 10 bases left between them. The CDR3 loop reads CASSLSFGREAFF. Here the CDR3 DNA reads TGTGCCAGCAGTTTATCGTTTGGTCGAGAAGCTTTCTTT.

V is TRBV6-6 and J is TRBJ1-1; 9 bases are shared with TRBD1. Looked up from germline, CDR1 is MNHNY and CDR2 is SVGAGI (reference sequence). The CDR3 has 14 residues. The ends lost 7 bases at V and 2 bases at J; junction bases unmatched: 5. This CDR3 is CASNVGQGNTEAFF. The CDR3 DNA reads as TGTGCCAGCAACGTGGGACAGGGAAACACTGAAGCTTTCTTT.

This clone was found once. The chain carries TRBV15 and TRBJ2-3, with D unresolved. V shed 6 bases and J shed 4 bases, with 8 bases lying between them. From germline, CDR1 is LNHNV and CDR2 YYDKDF (reference sequence). The CDR3 has 12 residues. DNA of the CDR3: TGTGCCACCAGTCGGGCGTCAGATACGCAGTATTTT. Translated: CATSRASDTQYF.

The V and J genes are TRBV27 and TRBJ2-1, with D perhaps TRBD1 (6 bases). CDR3 size: 13 residues. V shed 2 bases and J shed 14 bases, with 16 bases lying between them. Germline V gene lookup returns CDR1 MNHEY and CDR2 SMNVEV (reference sequence). The CDR3 here is CASSLAYWDKEFF. The CDR3 region has the DNA TGTGCCAGCAGTTTAGCATACTGGGACAAAGAGTTCTTC.